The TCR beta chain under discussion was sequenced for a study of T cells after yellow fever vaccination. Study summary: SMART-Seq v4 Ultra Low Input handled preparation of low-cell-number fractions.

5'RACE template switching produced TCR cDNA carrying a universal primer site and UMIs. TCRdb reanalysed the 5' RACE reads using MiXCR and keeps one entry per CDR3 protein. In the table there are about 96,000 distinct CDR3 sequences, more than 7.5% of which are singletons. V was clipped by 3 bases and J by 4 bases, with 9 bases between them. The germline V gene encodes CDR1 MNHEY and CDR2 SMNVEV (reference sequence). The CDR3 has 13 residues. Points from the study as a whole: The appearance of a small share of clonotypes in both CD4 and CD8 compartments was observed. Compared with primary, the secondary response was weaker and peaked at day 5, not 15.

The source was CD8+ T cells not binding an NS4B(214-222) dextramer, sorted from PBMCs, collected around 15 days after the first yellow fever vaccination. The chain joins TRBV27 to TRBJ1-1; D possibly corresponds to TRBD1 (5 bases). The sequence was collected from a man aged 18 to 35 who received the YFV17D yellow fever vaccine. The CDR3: CASSFPGRTEAFF. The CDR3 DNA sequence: TGTGCCAGCAGTTTCCCAGGGCGCACTGAAGCTTTCTTT.